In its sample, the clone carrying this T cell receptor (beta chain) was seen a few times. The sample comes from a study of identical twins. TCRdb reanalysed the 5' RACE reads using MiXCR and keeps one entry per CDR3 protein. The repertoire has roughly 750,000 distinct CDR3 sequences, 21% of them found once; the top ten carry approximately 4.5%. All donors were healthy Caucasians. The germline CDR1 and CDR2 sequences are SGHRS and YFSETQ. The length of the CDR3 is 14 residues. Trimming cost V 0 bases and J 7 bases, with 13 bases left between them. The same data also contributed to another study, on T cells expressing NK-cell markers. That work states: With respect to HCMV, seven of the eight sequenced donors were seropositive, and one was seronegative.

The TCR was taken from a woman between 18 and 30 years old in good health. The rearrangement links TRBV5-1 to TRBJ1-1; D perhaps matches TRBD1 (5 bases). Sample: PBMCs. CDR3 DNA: TGCGCCAGCAGCTTGGTTGCAGGGAGGAGTGAAGCTTTCTTT. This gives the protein CASSLVAGRSEAFF.